This record concerns one T cell receptor beta chain sequence. Its antigen is unidentified. This sample was taken from a study of shared clonotypes between healthy human individuals. Study-wide points: The sole specimen, blood, was sampled, and tissue repertoires likely differ. Limitation of the genetic and exposure-history diversity represented came from the few donors. Sharing of clonotypes among donors was expected to vary with sequencing depth.

CDR3 length: 15 amino acids. Germline loops: CDR1 SGHVS, CDR2 FQNEAQ. V lost 4 bases, J lost 4 bases, and 16 bases lay in between. Healthy HIV-negative adults with no recent acute infections or vaccinations were recruited as donors. Sequenced by immunoSEQ multiplex PCR; TCRdb stores in-frame clones only, minus some. The repertoire holds fewer than 650,000 clones, with just over 75% as singletons. This sequence was found in a woman aged 40 to 50 in good health. Some clones in this sample may be carry-over from other donors' samples. Sequenced material: PBMCs. The chain uses TRBV7-8 and TRBJ1-1; D not resolved. DNA for the CDR3: TGTGCCAGCAGCTATGGCCCCGGGAGTGGCACTGAAGCTTTCTTT. Translated: CASSYGPGSGTEAFF.